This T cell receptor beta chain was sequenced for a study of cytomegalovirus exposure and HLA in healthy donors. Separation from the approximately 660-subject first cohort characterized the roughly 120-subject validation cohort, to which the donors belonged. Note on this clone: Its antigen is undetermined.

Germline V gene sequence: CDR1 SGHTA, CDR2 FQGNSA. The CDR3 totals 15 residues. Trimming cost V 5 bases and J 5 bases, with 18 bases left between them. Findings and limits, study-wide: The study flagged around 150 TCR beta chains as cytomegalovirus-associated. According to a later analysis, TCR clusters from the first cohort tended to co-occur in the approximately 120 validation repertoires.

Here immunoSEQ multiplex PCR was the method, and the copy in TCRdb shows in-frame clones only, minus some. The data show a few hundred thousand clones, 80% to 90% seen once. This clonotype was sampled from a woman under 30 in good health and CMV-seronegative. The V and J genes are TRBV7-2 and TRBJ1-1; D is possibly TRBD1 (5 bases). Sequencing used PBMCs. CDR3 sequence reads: CASSPHQGGYTEAFF. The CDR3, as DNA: TGTGCCAGCAGCCCACATCAGGGTGGGTATACTGAAGCTTTCTTT.